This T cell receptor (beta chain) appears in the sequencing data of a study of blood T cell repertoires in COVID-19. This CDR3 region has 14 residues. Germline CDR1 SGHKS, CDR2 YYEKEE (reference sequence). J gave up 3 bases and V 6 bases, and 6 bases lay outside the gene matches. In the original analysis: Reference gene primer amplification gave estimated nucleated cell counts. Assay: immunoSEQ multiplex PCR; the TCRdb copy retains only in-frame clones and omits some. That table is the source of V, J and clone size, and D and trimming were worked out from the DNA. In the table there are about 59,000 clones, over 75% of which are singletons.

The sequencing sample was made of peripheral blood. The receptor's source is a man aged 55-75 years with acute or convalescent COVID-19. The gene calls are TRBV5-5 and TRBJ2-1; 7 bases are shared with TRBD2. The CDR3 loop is CASTPGGIYNEQFF. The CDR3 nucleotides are TGTGCCAGCACCCCGGGGGGAATCTACAATGAGCAGTTCTTC.